These 2 T cell receptor beta chains share one sample of origin, sequenced in a study of identifying expanded T cells in peripheral blood. TCRdb's table, derived via immunoSEQ multiplex PCR, lists solely in-frame clones and lacks some. The sample consists of around 50,000 clones, approximately 89% of them appearing once. Sequencing was performed on blood. These receptors all come from a person aged 18-69 years in good health.

In its sample, this clone was seen once. The chain links TRBV9 to TRBJ2-2, with unresolved D. The germline CDR1 and CDR2 sequences are SGDLS and YYNGEE. With 3 bases removed from V and 1 base from J, the gap between germline ends came to 4 bases. The CDR3 is made up of 13 amino acids. The CDR3 DNA reads TGTGCCAGCAGCGAGGGGAACACCGGGGAGCTGTTTTTT. It is translated as CASSEGNTGELFF.

V is TRBV5-4 and J is TRBJ2-5; 7 bases match TRBD2. Germline assignment: CDR1 SGHNT and CDR2 YYREEE (reference sequence). This CDR3 has 16 residues. J was trimmed by 3 bases and V by 3 bases; bases with no gene match: 11. CDR3: CASSSPILGGKETQYF. The CDR3 region has the DNA TGTGCCAGCAGCTCCCCCATTTTGGGGGGGAAAGAGACCCAGTACTTC.